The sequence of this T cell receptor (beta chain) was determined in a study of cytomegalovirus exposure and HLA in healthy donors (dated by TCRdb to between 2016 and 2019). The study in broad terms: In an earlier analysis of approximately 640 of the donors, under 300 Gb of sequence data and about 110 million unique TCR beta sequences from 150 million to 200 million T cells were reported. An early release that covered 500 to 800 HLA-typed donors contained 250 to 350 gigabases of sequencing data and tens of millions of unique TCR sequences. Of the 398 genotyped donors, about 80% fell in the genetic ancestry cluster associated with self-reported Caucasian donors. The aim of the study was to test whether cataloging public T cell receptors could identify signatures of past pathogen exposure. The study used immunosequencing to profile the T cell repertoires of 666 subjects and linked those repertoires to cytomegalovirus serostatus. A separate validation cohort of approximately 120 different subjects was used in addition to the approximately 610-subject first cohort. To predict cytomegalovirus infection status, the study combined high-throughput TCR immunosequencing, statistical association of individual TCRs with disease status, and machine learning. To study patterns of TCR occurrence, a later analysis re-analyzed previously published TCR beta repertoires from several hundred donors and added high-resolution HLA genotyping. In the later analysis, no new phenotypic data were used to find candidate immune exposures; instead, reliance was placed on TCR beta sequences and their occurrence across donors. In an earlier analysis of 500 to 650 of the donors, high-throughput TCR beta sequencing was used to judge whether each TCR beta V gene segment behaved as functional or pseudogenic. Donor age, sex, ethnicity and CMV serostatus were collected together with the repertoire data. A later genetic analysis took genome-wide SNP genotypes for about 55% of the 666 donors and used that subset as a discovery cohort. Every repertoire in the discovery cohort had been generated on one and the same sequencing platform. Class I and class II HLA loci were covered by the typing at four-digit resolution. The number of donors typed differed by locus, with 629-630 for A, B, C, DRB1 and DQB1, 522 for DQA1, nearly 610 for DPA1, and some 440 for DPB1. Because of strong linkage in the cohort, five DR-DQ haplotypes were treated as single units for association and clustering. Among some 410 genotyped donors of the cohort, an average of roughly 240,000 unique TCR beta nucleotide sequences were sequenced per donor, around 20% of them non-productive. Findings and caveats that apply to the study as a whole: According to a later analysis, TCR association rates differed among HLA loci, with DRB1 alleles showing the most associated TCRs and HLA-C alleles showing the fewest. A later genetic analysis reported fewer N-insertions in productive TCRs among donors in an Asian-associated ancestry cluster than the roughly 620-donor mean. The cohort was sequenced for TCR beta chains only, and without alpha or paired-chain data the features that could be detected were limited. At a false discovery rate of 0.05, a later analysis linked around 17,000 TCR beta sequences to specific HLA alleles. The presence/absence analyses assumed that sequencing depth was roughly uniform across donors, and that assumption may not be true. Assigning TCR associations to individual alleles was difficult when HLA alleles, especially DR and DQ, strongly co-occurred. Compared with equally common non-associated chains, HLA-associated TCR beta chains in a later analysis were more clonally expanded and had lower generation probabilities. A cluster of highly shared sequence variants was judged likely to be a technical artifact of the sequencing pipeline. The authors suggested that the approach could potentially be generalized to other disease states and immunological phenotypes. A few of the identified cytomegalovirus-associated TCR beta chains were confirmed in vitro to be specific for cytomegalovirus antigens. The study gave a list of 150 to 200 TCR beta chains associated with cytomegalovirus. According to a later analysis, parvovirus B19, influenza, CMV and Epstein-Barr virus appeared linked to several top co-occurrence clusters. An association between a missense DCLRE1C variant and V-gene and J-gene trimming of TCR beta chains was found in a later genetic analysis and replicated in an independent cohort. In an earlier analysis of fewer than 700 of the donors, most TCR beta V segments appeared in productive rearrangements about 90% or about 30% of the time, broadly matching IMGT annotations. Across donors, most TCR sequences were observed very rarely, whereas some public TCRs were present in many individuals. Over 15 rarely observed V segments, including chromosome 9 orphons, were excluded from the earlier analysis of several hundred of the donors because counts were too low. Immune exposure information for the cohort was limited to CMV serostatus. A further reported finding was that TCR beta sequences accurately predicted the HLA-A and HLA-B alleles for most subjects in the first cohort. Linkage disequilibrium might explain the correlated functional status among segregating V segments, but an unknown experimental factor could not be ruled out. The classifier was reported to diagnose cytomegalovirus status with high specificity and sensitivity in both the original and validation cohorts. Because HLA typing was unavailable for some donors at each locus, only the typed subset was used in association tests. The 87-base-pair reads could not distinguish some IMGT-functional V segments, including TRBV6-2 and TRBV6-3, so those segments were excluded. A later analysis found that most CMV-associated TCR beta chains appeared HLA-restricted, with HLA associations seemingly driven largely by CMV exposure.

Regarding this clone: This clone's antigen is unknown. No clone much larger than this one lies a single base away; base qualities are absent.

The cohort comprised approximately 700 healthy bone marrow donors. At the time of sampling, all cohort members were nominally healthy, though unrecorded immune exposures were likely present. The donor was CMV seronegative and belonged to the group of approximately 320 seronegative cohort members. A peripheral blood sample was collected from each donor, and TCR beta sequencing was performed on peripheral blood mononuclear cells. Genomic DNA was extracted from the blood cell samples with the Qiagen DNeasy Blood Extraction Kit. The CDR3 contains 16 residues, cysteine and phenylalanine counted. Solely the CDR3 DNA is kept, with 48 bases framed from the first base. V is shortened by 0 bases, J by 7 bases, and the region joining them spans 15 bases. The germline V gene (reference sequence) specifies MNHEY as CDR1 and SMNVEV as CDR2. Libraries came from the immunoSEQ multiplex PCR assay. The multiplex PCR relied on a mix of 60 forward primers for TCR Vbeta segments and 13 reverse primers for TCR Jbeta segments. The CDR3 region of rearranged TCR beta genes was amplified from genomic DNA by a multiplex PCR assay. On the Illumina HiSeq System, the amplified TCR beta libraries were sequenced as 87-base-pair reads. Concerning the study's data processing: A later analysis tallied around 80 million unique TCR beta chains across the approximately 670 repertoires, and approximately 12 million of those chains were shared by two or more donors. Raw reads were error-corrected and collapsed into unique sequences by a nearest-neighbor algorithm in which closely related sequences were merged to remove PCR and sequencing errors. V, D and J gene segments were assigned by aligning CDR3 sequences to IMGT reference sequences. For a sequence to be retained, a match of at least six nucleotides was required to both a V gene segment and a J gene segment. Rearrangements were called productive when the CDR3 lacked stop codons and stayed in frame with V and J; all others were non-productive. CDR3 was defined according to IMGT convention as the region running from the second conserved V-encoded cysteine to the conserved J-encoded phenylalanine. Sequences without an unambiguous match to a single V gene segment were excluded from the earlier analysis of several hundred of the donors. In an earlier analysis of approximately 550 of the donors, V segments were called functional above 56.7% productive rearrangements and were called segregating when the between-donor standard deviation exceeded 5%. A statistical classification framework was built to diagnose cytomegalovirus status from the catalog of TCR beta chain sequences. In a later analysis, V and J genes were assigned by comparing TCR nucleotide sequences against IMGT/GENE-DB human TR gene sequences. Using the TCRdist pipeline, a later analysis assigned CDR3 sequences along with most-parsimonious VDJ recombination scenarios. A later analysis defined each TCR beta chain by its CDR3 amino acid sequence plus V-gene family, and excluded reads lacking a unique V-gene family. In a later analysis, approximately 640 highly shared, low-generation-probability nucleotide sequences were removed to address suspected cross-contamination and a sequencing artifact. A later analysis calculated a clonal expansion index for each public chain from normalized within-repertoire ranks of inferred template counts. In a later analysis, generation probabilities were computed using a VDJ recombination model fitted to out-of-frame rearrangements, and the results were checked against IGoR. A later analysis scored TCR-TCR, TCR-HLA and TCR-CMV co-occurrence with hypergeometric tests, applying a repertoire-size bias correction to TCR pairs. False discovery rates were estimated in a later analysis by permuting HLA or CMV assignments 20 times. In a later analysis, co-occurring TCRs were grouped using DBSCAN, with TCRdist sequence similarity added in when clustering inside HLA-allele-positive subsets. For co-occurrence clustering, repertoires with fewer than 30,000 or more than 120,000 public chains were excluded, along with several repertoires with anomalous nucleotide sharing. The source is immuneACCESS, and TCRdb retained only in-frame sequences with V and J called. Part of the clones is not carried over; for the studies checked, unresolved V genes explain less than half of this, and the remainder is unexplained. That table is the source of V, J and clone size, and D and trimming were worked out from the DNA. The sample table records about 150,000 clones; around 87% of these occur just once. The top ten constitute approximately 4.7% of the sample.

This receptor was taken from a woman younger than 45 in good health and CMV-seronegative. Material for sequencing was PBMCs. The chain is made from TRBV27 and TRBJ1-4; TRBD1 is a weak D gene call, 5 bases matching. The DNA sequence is TGTGCCAGCAGTTTATCGTCGTACAGGATAGGTGAAAAACTGTTTTTT. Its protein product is CASSLSSYRIGEKLFF.